These T cell receptor beta chains were read from a single sample in a study of human T cells and chemical hapten exposure. TCRdb passed the RACE reads through MiXCR, listing each CDR3 protein once. The sample carries 270,000 or so distinct CDR3 sequences, almost 8% recorded once. The sequencing used whole blood, collected in connection with sensitization to the hapten diphenylcyclopropenone (DPC). These receptors originate from a man aged 18 to 30 with alopecia areata. Some clones in this sample may be carry-over from other donors' samples. Each CDR3 is given without its conserved first and last residue. Each record gives: V gene, J gene, D gene, CDR3 protein. A D gene is named only where the DNA matches it firmly.

v_gene: TRBV3-1
j_gene: TRBJ1-1
d_gene: NA
CDR3aa: ASSPFVENTEAF

v_gene: TRBV7-9
j_gene: TRBJ2-3
d_gene: NA
CDR3aa: ASSLDQKPDTQY

v_gene: TRBV9
j_gene: TRBJ1-2
d_gene: NA
CDR3aa: ASSGDISDYGYT

v_gene: TRBV29-1
j_gene: TRBJ1-3
d_gene: NA
CDR3aa: SVEDGDSGNTIY

v_gene: TRBV6-2/TRBV6-3
j_gene: TRBJ1-6
d_gene: TRBD1
CDR3aa: ASSWGQQTYNSPLH

v_gene: TRBV29-1
j_gene: TRBJ2-1
d_gene: TRBD1
CDR3aa: SVDRTGQYNEQF

v_gene: TRBV7-2
j_gene: TRBJ2-2
d_gene: NA
CDR3aa: ASSQRGGRVGELF

v_gene: TRBV4-1
j_gene: TRBJ2-3
d_gene: NA
CDR3aa: ASSQGGGAVPDTQY

v_gene: TRBV4-1
j_gene: TRBJ1-1
d_gene: NA
CDR3aa: ASSNHPKRGAGVHTEAF

v_gene: TRBV5-1
j_gene: TRBJ2-7
d_gene: TRBD1
CDR3aa: ASSVGQGSVEQY

v_gene: TRBV9
j_gene: TRBJ1-1
d_gene: TRBD1
CDR3aa: ASSLYRTGNTEAF

v_gene: TRBV9
j_gene: TRBJ2-5
d_gene: TRBD2
CDR3aa: ASSVGVTSGGTQETQY

v_gene: TRBV7-2
j_gene: TRBJ2-1
d_gene: NA
CDR3aa: ASSLDGNRDNEQF

v_gene: TRBV7-9
j_gene: TRBJ2-1
d_gene: TRBD1
CDR3aa: ASSPTGAGEQF

v_gene: TRBV28
j_gene: TRBJ2-1
d_gene: NA
CDR3aa: ASGTLSSYNEQF

v_gene: TRBV27
j_gene: TRBJ1-1
d_gene: TRBD1
CDR3aa: ASSSPDRGNTEAF

v_gene: TRBV5-1
j_gene: TRBJ2-1
d_gene: NA
CDR3aa: ASSLRSPRDEQF

v_gene: TRBV4-3
j_gene: TRBJ2-7
d_gene: TRBD1
CDR3aa: ASSQGQGWSEQY

v_gene: TRBV6-6
j_gene: TRBJ2-3
d_gene: NA
CDR3aa: ASSYSRLTDTQY

v_gene: TRBV5-1
j_gene: TRBJ1-1
d_gene: NA
CDR3aa: ASSLTGGVTEAF

v_gene: TRBV20-1
j_gene: TRBJ1-5
d_gene: TRBD1
CDR3aa: SATRAGTGLLLSNQPQH

v_gene: TRBV10-3
j_gene: TRBJ2-3
d_gene: NA
CDR3aa: AIEPSGAVRSDTQY

v_gene: TRBV7-2
j_gene: TRBJ2-7
d_gene: NA
CDR3aa: ASSSGQYYYEQY

v_gene: TRBV7-2
j_gene: TRBJ2-1
d_gene: NA
CDR3aa: ASSFSVSPWVKKF

v_gene: TRBV9
j_gene: TRBJ2-4
d_gene: NA
CDR3aa: ASSVDQGKNIQY

v_gene: TRBV5-1
j_gene: TRBJ2-5
d_gene: NA
CDR3aa: ASSTDSLRETQY

v_gene: TRBV7-3
j_gene: TRBJ1-2
d_gene: TRBD1
CDR3aa: ASSNTGGVGYGYT

v_gene: TRBV6-6
j_gene: TRBJ2-3
d_gene: TRBD1
CDR3aa: ASRKDREAHTQY

v_gene: TRBV7-8
j_gene: TRBJ2-5
d_gene: TRBD1
CDR3aa: ASSLLFMRQGARETQY

v_gene: TRBV20-1
j_gene: TRBJ2-3
d_gene: TRBD2
CDR3aa: SARVGGGADTQY

v_gene: TRBV5-1
j_gene: TRBJ2-2
d_gene: TRBD2
CDR3aa: ASSLISGANTGELF

v_gene: TRBV12-3/TRBV12-4
j_gene: TRBJ2-7
d_gene: NA
CDR3aa: ASSLNRNYEQY

v_gene: TRBV10-3
j_gene: TRBJ2-5
d_gene: NA
CDR3aa: AISGDSEETQY

v_gene: TRBV28
j_gene: TRBJ1-3
d_gene: NA
CDR3aa: ASSPRVPGNTIY

v_gene: TRBV10-1
j_gene: TRBJ2-7
d_gene: TRBD2
CDR3aa: ASSDPLAGAAYEQY

v_gene: TRBV7-2
j_gene: TRBJ1-1
d_gene: TRBD1
CDR3aa: ASSQGTGRTEAF

v_gene: TRBV11-2
j_gene: TRBJ2-3
d_gene: NA
CDR3aa: ASSKATSPIGTDTQY

v_gene: TRBV12-5
j_gene: TRBJ1-3
d_gene: NA
CDR3aa: ASGLVIGGTSGNTIY

v_gene: TRBV7-2
j_gene: TRBJ1-4
d_gene: TRBD1
CDR3aa: ASSLGGMGEKLF

v_gene: TRBV7-9
j_gene: TRBJ1-4
d_gene: NA
CDR3aa: ASSFRQGNEKLF

v_gene: TRBV20-1
j_gene: TRBJ2-1
d_gene: TRBD1
CDR3aa: SARTGFFYNEQF

v_gene: TRBV12-3/TRBV12-4
j_gene: TRBJ2-6
d_gene: NA
CDR3aa: ASSLLEILT

v_gene: TRBV11-2
j_gene: TRBJ2-1
d_gene: NA
CDR3aa: ASSPTGRRTSYNEQF

v_gene: TRBV9
j_gene: TRBJ2-1
d_gene: TRBD2
CDR3aa: ASSVEIGGGSHNEQF

v_gene: TRBV10-3
j_gene: TRBJ1-5
d_gene: NA
CDR3aa: AIKWGADQPQH

v_gene: TRBV4-1
j_gene: TRBJ1-2
d_gene: NA
CDR3aa: ASSQITGYYGYT

v_gene: TRBV11-2
j_gene: TRBJ2-5
d_gene: NA
CDR3aa: ASSLVLTQY